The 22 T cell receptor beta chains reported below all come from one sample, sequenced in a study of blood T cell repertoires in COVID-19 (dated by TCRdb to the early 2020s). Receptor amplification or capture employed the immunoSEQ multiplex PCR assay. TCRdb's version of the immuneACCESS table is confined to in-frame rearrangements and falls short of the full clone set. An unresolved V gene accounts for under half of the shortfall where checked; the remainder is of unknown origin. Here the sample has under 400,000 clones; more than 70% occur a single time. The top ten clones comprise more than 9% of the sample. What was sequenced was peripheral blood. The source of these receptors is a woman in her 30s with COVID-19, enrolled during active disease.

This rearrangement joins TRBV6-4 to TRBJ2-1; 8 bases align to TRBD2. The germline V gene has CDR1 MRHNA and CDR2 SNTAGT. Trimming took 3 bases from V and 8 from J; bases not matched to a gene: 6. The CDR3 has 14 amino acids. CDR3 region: CASSDAGGGDEQFF. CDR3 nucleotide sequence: TGTGCCAGCAGTGATGCGGGAGGAGGGGATGAGCAGTTCTTC.

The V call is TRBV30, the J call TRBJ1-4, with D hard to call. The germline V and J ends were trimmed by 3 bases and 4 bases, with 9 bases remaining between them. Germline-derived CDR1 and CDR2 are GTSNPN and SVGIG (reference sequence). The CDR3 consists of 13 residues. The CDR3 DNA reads TGTGCCTGGAGGCGGAAGGATAATGAAAAACTGTTTTTT. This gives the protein CAWRRKDNEKLFF.

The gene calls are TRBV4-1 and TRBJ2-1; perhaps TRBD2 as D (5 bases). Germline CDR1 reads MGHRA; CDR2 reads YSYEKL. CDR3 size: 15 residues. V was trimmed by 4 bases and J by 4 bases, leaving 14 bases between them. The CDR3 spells CASSPDSEPYNEQFF. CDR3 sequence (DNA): TGCGCCAGCAGCCCGGACTCCGAACCGTACAATGAGCAGTTCTTC.

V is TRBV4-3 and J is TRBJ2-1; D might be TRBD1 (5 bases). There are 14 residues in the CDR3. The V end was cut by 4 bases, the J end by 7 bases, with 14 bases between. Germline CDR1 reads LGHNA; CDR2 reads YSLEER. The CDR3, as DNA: TGCGCCAGCAGCCTAAGGGGTGGGGTGAATGAGCAGTTCTTC. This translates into CASSLRGGVNEQFF.

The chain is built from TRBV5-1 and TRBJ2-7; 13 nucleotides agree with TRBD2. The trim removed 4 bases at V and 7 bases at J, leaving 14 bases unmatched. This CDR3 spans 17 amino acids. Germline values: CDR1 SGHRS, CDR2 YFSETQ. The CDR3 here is CASSRHGLAGERGEQYF. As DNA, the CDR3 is TGCGCCAGCAGCCGACACGGACTAGCGGGAGAGCGGGGTGAGCAGTACTTC.

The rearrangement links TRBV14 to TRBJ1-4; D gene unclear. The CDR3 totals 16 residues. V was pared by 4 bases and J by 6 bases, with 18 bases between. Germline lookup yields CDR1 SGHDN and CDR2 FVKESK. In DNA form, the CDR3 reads TGTGCCAGCAGCCCAGCCGATCCGGGTTCGTATGAAAAACTGTTTTTT. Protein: CASSPADPGSYEKLFF.

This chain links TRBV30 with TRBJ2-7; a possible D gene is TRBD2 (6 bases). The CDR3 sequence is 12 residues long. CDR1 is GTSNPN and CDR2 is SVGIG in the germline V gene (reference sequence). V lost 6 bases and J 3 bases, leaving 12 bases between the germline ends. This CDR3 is CACDMGGYEQYF. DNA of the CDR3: TGTGCCTGCGATATGGGGGGCTACGAGCAGTACTTC.

CDR3 nucleotides: TGTGCCAGCAGTTTATTAGCCGTGTCCGAGCAGTACTTC. Amino acids: CASSLLAVSEQYF. The V and J genes are TRBV27 and TRBJ2-7; no reliable D call. Trimming took off 1 base at V and 6 bases at J, with 10 bases between the two ends. Germline lookup yields CDR1 MNHEY and CDR2 SMNVEV (reference sequence). CDR3 length: 13 amino acids.

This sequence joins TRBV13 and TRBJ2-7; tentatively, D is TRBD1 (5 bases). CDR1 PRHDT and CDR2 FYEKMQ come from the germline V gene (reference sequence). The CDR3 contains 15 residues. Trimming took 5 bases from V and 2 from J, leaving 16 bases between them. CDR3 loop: CASSPPHRLTYEQYF. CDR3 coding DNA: TGTGCCAGCAGCCCACCTCACAGGCTAACCTACGAGCAGTACTTC.

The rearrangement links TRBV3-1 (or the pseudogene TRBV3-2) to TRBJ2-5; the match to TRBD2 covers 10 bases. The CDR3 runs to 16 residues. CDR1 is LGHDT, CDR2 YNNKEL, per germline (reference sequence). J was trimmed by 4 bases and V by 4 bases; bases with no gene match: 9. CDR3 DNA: TGTGCCAGCAGCCTGGTTATAGCGGGAGGAAGAGAGACCCAGTACTTC. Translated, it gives CASSLVIAGGRETQYF.

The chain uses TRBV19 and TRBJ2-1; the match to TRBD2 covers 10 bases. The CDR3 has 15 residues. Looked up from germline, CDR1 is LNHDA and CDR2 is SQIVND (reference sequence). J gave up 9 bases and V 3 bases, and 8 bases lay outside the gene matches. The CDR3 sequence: CASSIGSGRKGEQFF. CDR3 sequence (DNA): TGTGCCAGTAGTATTGGTAGCGGGAGGAAGGGTGAGCAGTTCTTC. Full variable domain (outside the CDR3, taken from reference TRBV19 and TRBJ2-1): DGGITQSPKYLFRKEGQNVTLSCEQNLNHDAMYWYRQDPGQGLRLIYYSQIVNDFQKGDIAEGYSVSREKKESFPLTVTSAQKNPTAFYLCASSIGSGRKGEQFFGPGTRLTVL.

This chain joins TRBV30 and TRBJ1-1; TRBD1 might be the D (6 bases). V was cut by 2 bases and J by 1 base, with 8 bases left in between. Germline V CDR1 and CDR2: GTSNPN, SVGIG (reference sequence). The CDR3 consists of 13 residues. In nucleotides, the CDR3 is TGTGCCTGGAGTAAACAGGGGAACACTGAAGCTTTCTTT. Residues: CAWSKQGNTEAFF. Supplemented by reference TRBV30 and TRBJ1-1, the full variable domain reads SQTIHQWPATLVQPVGSPLSLECTVEGTSNPNLYWYRQAAGRGLQLLFYSVGIGQISSEVPQNLSASRPQDRQFILSSKKLLLSDSGFYLCAWSKQGNTEAFFGQGTRLTVV.

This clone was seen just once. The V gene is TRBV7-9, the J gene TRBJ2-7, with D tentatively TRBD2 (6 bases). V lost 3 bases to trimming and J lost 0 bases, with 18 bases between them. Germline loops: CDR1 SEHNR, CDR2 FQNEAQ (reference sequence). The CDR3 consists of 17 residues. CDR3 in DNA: TGTGCCAGCAGCTTGGGGCGGGGATTTAGCGGCTCCTACGAGCAGTACTTC. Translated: CASSLGRGFSGSYEQYF.

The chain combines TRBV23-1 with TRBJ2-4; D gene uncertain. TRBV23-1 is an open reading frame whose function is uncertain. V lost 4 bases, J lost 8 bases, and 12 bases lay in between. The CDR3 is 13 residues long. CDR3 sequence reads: CASSLLTPYIQYF. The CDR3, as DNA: TGCGCCAGCAGTCTCCTAACCCCATACATTCAGTACTTC.

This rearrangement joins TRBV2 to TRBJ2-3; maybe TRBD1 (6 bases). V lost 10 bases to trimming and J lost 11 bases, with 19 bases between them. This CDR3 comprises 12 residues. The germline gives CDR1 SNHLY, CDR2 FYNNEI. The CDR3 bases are TGTGCCAATAAACAGGGACCCGAGGGGCAGTATTTT. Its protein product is CANKQGPEGQYF.

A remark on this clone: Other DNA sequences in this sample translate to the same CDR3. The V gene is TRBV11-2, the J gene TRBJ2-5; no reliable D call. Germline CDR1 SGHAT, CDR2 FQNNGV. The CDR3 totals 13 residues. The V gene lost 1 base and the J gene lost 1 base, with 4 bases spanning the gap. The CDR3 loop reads CASSLGAQETQYF. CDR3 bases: TGTGCCAGCAGCTTAGGGGCCCAAGAGACCCAGTACTTC.

The CDR3 sequence: CATSRDGGQGLGEQYF. The CDR3 DNA reads TGTGCCACCAGCAGAGATGGGGGACAGGGGTTGGGCGAGCAGTACTTC. The chain carries TRBV15 and TRBJ2-7; TRBD1 aligns across 10 bases. Looked up from germline, CDR1 is LNHNV and CDR2 is YYDKDF (reference sequence). V lost 0 bases, J lost 6 bases, and 8 bases stayed unmatched. The CDR3 is 16 residues long.

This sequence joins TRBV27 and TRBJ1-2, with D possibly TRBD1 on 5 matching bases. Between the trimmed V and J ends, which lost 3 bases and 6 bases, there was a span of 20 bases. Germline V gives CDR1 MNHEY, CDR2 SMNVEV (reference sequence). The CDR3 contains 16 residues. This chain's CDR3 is CASSFTLAGPVDGYTF. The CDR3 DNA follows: TGTGCCAGCAGTTTTACGTTGGCAGGGCCCGTTGATGGCTACACCTTC.

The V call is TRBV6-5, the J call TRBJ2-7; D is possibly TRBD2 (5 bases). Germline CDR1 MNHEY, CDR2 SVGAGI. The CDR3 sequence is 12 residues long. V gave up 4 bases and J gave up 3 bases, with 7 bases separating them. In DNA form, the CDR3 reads TGTGCCAGCAGTTCCGACTACTACGAGCAGTACTTC. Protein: CASSSDYYEQYF.

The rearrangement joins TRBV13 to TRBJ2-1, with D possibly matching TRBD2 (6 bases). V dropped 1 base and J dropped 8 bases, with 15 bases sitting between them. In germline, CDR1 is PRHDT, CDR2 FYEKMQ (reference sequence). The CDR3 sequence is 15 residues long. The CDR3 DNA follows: TGTGCCAGCAGCTTAGCGGGAGCGAGCACGGATGAGCAGTTCTTC. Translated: CASSLAGASTDEQFF.

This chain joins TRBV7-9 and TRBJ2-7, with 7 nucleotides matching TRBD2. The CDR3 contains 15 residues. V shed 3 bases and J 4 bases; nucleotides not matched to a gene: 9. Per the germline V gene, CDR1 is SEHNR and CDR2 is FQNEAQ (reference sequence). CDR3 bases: TGTGCCAGCAGCTTGCGGGCGGGAGAGTGGTACGAGCAGTACTTC. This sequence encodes CASSLRAGEWYEQYF.

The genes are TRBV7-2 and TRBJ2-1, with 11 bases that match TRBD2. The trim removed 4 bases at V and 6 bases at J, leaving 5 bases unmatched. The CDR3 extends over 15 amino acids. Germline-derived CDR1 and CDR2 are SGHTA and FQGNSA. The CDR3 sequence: CASSSYGLAGNEQFF. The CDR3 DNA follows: TGTGCCAGCAGCTCGTACGGACTAGCGGGCAATGAGCAGTTCTTC.